This record covers a single TCR beta chain. Its specificity is unknown. The data stem from a study of identifying expanded T cells in peripheral blood. The assay was immunoSEQ multiplex PCR, and TCRdb's table has in-frame clones only and misses some. The table records approximately 100,000 clones, around nine tenths of them present only once. Points from the study as a whole: Clone count variance between approximately 2-week samples rose with total template count.

This CDR3 contains 15 residues. Trimming left V 2 bases short and J 3 bases short, with 14 bases between. From germline, CDR1 is PRHDT and CDR2 FYEKMQ (reference sequence). This sequence was found in a person aged 18 to 70 in good health. This sequence joins TRBV13 and TRBJ2-7; D is possibly TRBD1 (5 bases). What was sequenced was blood. CDR3 protein: CASSLSWTPFYEQYF. For the CDR3, the DNA is TGTGCCAGCAGCTTAAGTTGGACACCCTTCTACGAGCAGTACTTC.